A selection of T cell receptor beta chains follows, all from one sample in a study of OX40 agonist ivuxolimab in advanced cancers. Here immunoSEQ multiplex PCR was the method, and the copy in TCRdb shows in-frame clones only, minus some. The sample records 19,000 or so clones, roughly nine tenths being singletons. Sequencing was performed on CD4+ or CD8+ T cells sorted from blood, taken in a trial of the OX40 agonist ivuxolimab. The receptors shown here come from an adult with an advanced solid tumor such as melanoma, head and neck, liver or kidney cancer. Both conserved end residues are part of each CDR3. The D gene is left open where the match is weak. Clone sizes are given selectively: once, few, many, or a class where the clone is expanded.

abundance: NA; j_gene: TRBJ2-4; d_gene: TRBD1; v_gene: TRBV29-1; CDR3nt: TGCAGCGTTAGACAGGGTATGGCCAAAAACATTCAGTACTTC; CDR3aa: CSVRQGMAKNIQYF
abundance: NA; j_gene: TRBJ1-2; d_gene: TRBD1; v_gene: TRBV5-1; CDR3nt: TGCGCCAGCAGCTTGTCGTCAGGGGGTGACGGCTACACCTTC; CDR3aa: CASSLSSGGDGYTF
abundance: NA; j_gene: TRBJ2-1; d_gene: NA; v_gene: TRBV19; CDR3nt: TGTGCCAGTACGGCGGTAGGCAATGAGCAGTTCTTC; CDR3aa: CASTAVGNEQFF
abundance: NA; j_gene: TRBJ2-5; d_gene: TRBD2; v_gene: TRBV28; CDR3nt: TGTGCCAGCAGTTTAATAGCGGGAGGATTGGGGCAAGAGACCCAGTACTTC; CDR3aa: CASSLIAGGLGQETQYF
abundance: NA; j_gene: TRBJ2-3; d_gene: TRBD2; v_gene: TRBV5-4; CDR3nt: TGTGCCAGCAGCTGGGGGGCTAGCGGGAGCCCAGATACGCAGTATTTT; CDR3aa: CASSWGASGSPDTQYF
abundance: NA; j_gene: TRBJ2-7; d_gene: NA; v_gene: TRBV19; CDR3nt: TGTGCCACTCGGCCCCCGGGAGCCTTTAGCTACGAGCAGTACTTC; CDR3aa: CATRPPGAFSYEQYF
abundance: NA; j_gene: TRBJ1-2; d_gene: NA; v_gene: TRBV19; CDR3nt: TGTGCCAGTAGTATGAGCTTAGCGACAGCTTATGGCTACACCTTC; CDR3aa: CASSMSLATAYGYTF
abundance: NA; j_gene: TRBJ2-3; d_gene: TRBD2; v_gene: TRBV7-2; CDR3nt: TGTGCCAGCAGCTTAGTGGGACTAGCGGGAGTCGACACAGATACGCAGTATTTT; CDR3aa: CASSLVGLAGVDTDTQYF
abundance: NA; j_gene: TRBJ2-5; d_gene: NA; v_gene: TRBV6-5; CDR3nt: TGTGCCAGCAGGCGCACTAGACAAGAGACCCAGTACTTC; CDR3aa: CASRRTRQETQYF
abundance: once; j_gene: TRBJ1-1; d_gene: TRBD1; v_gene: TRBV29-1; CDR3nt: TGCAGCGTAGCTACAGGGGGCAACACTGAAGCTTTCTTT; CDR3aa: CSVATGGNTEAFF
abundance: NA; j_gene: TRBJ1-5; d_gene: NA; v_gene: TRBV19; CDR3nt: TGTGCCAGTAGTCTGGAGGGGTCCGATCAGCCCCAGCATTTT; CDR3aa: CASSLEGSDQPQHF
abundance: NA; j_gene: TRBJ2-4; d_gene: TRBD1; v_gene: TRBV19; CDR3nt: TGTGCCAGTAGTCCCGCCGACAGGGTGGTCATTCAGTACTTC; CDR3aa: CASSPADRVVIQYF
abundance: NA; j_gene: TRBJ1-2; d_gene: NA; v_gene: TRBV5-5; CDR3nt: TGTGCCAGCAGCTTGGCTTCGGGGGCAAACTATGGCTACACCTTC; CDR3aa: CASSLASGANYGYTF
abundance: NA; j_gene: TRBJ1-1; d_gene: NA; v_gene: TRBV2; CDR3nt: TGTGCCAGCAGTGAAGTCTCGGTGGGGAGCACTGAAGCTTTCTTT; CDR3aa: CASSEVSVGSTEAFF
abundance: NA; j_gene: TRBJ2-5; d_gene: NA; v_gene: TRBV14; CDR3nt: TGTGCCAGCAGCCAAGACCGGCTGGGGACCCAGTACTTC; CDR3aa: CASSQDRLGTQYF
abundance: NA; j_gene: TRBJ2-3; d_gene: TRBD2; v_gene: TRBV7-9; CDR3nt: TGTGCCAGCAGCCGTGCGGGGGGACTAGGCACAGATACGCAGTATTTT; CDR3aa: CASSRAGGLGTDTQYF
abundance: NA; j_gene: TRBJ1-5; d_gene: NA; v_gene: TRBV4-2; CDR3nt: TGTGCCAGCAGCCAAGATGGGCGGATTAGCAATCAGCCCCAGCATTTT; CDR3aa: CASSQDGRISNQPQHF
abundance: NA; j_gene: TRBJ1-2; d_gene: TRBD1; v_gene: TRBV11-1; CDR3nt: TGTGCCAGCAGCTACAGGGGAAGTAGCTTTGGCTACACCTTC; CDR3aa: CASSYRGSSFGYTF
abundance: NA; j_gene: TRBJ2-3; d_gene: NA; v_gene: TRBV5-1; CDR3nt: TGCGCCAGCAGCTCCTCCGCGGGGTCCACAGATACGCAGTATTTT; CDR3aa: CASSSSAGSTDTQYF
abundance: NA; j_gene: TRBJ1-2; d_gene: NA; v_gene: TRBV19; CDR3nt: TGTGCCAGTAGTCCCTCGGGACACCCAAACTATGGCTACACCTTC; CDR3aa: CASSPSGHPNYGYTF
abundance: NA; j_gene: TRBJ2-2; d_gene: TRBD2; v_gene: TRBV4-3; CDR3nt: TGCGCCAGCAGCCAAGTTGAGAGCGGGGGGGCCCCCGGGGAGCTGTTTTTT; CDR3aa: CASSQVESGGAPGELFF
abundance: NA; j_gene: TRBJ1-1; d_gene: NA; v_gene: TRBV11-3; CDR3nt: TGTGCCAGCAGCTCCGACAGGCCAAACACTGAAGCTTTCTTT; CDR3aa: CASSSDRPNTEAFF
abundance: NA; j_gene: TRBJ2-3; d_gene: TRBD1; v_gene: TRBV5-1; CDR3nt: TGCGCCAGCAGCTTGGTCGGGACAGGGACCACAGATACGCAGTATTTT; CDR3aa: CASSLVGTGTTDTQYF
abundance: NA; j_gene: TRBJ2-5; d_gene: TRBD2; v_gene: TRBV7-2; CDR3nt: TGTGCCAGCAGCTGGAGCCCCCAAGCGGGGGCAGAGACCCAGTACTTC; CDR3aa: CASSWSPQAGAETQYF
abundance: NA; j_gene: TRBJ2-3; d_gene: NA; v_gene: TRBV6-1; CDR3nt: TGTGCCAGCAGTGAGAGTGCCGGGACTTCTAGCACAGATACGCAGTATTTT; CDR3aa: CASSESAGTSSTDTQYF
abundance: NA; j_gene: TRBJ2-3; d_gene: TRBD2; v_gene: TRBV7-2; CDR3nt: TGTGCCAGCAGCTCTATAGGCCTAGCGGGTAGCACAGATACGCAGTATTTT; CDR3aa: CASSSIGLAGSTDTQYF
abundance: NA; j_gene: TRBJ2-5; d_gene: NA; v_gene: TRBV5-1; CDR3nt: TGCGCCAGCAGCTACATTGGGGGGAAAGAGACCCAGTACTTC; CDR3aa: CASSYIGGKETQYF
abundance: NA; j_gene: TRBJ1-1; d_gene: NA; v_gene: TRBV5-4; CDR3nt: TGTGCCAGCAGCCCCGGGGGGTCCGGGGGCACTGAAGCTTTCTTT; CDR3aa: CASSPGGSGGTEAFF
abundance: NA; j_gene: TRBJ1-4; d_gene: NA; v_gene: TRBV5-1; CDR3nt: TGCGCCAGCAGCTTGCAGTCAAATGAAAAACTGTTTTTT; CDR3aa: CASSLQSNEKLFF
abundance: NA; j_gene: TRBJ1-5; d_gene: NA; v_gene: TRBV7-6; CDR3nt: TGTGCCAGCAGCCTTGACAGTAGCAATCAGCCCCAGCATTTT; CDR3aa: CASSLDSSNQPQHF
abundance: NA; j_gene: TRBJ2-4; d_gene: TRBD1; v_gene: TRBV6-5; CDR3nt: TGTGCCAGCAGGAAGACAGGGCGTAACATTCAGTACTTC; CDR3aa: CASRKTGRNIQYF
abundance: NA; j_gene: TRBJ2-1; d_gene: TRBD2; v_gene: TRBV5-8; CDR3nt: TGTGCCAGCAGGGGGGGACTAGCGGGCCGAATCTACAATGAGCAGTTCTTC; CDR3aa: CASRGGLAGRIYNEQFF
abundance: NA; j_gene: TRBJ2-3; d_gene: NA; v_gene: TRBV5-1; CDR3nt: TGCGCCAGCAGCTTCCACGGCGGGGGCTCCACAGATACGCAGTATTTT; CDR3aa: CASSFHGGGSTDTQYF
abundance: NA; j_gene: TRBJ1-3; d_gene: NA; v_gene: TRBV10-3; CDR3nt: TGTGCCATCTGGGAGAACGAAAACACCATATATTTT; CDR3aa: CAIWENENTIYF
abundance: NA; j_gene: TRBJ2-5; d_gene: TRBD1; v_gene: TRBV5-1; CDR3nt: TGCGCCAGCAGCCCAGACCGTACCGGACAGGGGGAATTAAGGTACCAAGAGACCCAGTACTTC; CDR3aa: CASSPDRTGQGELRYQETQYF
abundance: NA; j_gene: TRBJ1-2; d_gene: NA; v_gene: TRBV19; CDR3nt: TGTGCCAGTAGTGAGGGTATCCGGAACTATGGCTACACCTTC; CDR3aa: CASSEGIRNYGYTF
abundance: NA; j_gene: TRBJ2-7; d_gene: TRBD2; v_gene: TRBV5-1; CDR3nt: TGCGCCAGCAGCTGGCGGACTAGCGGCTACGAGCAGTACTTC; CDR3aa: CASSWRTSGYEQYF
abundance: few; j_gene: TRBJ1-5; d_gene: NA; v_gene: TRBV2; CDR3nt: TGTGCCAGCAGCCCTAGGGAGACAGGCTCCAGCACGCATTTT; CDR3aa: CASSPRETGSSTHF
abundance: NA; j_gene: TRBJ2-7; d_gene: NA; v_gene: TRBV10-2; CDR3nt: TGCGCCAGCAGTGAGAGCAGCGGAAGTACCTACGAGCAGTACTTC; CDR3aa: CASSESSGSTYEQYF
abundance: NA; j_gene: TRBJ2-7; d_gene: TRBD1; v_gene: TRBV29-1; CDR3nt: TGCAGCGTTCTAGGACAGGCCTACGAGCAGTACTTC; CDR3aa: CSVLGQAYEQYF
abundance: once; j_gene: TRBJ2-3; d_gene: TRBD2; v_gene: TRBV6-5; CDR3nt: TGTGCCAGCAGTTCGGGACTAGCAACAGATACGCAGTATTTT; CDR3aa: CASSSGLATDTQYF
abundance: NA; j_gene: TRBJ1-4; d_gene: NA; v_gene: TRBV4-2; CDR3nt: TGTGCCAGTAGACCCGACAGTTCGTTGCTAGGTAATGAAAAACTGTTTTTT; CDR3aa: CASRPDSSLLGNEKLFF
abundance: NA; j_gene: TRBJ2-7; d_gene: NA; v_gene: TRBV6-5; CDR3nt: TGTGCCAGCAGTTACTCACAGGGTAGTCAATACTTC; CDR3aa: CASSYSQGSQYF
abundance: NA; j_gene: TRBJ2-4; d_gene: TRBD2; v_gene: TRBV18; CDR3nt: TGTGCCAGCTCACCCCGGGAGGCTAGCGGAGCCTCAAAAAACATTCAGTACTTC; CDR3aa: CASSPREASGASKNIQYF
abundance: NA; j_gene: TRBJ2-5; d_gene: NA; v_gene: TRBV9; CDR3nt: TGTGCCAGCAGCGTAGGGACTGCTGGGGAGACCCAGTACTTC; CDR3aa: CASSVGTAGETQYF
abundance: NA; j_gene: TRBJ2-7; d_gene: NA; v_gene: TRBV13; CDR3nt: TGTGCCAGCAGCTTTTCTGCGGCAAACTACGAGCAGTACTTC; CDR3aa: CASSFSAANYEQYF
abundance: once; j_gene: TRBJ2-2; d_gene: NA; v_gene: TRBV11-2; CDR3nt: TGTGCCAGCAGCTTTTATCACGAAAACACCGGGGAGCTGTTTTTT; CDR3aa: CASSFYHENTGELFF
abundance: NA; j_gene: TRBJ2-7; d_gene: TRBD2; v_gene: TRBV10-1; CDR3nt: TGCGCCAGCAGGGCCGGGACTAGCGTATCCTACGAGCAGTACTTC; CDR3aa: CASRAGTSVSYEQYF
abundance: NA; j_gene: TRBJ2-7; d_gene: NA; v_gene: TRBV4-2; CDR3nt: TGTGCCAGCAGCCAAGATCGGACTGGGGCCTACGAGCAGTACTTC; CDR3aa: CASSQDRTGAYEQYF
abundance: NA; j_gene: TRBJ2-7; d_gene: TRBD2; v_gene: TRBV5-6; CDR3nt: TGTGCCAGCAGCTGGCGGACTAGCAGCTACGAGCAGTACTTC; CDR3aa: CASSWRTSSYEQYF
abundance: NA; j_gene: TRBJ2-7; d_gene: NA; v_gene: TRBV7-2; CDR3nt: TGTGCCAGCAGCTTATCAACGGGGTACGAGCAGTACTTC; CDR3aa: CASSLSTGYEQYF
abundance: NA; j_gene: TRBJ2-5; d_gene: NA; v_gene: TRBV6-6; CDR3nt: TGTGCCAGCAGTTACTTGCGGGAGACCCAGTACTTC; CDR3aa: CASSYLRETQYF
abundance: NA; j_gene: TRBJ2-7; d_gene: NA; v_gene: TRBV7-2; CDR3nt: TGTGCCAGCAGCACCCCCCGGGGGCCCTCCTACGAGCAGTACTTC; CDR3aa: CASSTPRGPSYEQYF
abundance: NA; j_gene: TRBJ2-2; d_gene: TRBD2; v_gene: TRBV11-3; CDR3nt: TGTGCCAGCAGCCTAGCGGGAGGGCCGGGCACCGGGGAGCTGTTTTTT; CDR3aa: CASSLAGGPGTGELFF
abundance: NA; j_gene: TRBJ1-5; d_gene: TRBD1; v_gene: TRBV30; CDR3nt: TGTGCCTGGAGTGCGGACAGGGTGGATAGCAATCAGCCCCAGCATTTT; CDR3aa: CAWSADRVDSNQPQHF
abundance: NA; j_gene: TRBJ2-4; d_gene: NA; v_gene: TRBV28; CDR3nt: TGTGCCAGCAGTGGGGGTTCCAAAAACATTCAGTACTTC; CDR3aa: CASSGGSKNIQYF
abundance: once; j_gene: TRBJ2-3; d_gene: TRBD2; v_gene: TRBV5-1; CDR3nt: TGCGCCAGCAGCACGCAGACTAGCTCAGATACGCAGTATTTT; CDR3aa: CASSTQTSSDTQYF
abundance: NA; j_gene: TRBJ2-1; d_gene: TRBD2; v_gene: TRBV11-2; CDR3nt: TGTGCCAGCAGCCCCGGGACTAGCGGGAGGGCCTCAGGGAATGAGCAGTTCTTC; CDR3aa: CASSPGTSGRASGNEQFF
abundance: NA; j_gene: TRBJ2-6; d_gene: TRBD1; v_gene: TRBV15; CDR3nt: TGTGCCACCAGCGAAAGGGGGCTCGGGGCCAACGTCCTGACTTTC; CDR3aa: CATSERGLGANVLTF